These 20 T cell receptor beta chains were all obtained from the same sample, sequenced in a study of blood T cell repertoires in COVID-19. Method: immunoSEQ multiplex PCR; TCRdb's copy keeps in-frame clones and lacks some. The repertoire consists of 25,000 to 30,000 clones, with about 91% occurring once and the leading ten covering over 40%. Material for sequencing was peripheral blood. These receptors came from a human donor with acute or convalescent COVID-19. The donor label of this sample is uncertain.

The chain combines TRBV5-1 with TRBJ2-1; 8 bases line up with TRBD1. The V segment lost 0 bases and the J segment 0 bases; nucleotides outside the gene matches: 2. This CDR3 comprises 16 residues. Germline V gene lookup returns CDR1 SGHRS and CDR2 YFSETQ. In DNA form, the CDR3 reads TGCGCCAGCAGCTTGGCAGGGGGCAGCTCCTACAATGAGCAGTTCTTC. Translated, it gives CASSLAGGSSYNEQFF.

In nucleotides, the CDR3 is TGTGCCAGCAGAGTAGAAGGGAGAGAGACCCAGTACTTC. This translates into CASRVEGRETQYF. This chain joins TRBV6-5 and TRBJ2-5; D perhaps matches TRBD2 (5 bases). The ends were cut back, 6 bases at V and 4 bases at J, with 12 bases in the middle. The CDR3 sequence is 13 residues long. CDR1 is MNHEY, CDR2 SVGAGI, per germline.

This clone was counted a few times. The chain combines TRBV7-8 with TRBJ2-7; D is unresolved. Between the trimmed V and J ends, which lost 4 bases and 3 bases, there was a span of 16 bases. CDR1 is SGHVS and CDR2 is FQNEAQ in the germline V gene. This CDR3 is 15 amino acids long. The CDR3 bases are TGTGCCAGCAGCTCCCGGTTGATAGCAAACTACGAGCAGTACTTC. Protein sequence: CASSSRLIANYEQYF.

This chain connects TRBV20-1 to TRBJ2-1; 7 positions agree with TRBD2. V gave up 6 bases and J gave up 8 bases; unmatched junction bases: 4. Germline CDR1 reads DFQATT; CDR2 reads SNEGSKA (reference sequence). The CDR3 loop spans 11 amino acids. The CDR3 DNA reads TGCAGTGCGCCCCGGGGGGATGAGCAGTTCTTC. This encodes CSAPRGDEQFF.

This chain links TRBV24-1 with TRBJ2-1; 7 positions agree with TRBD1. Germline CDR1 is KGHDR and CDR2 is SFDVKD. This CDR3 region has 17 residues. V lost 3 bases and J lost 5; bases outside the gene matches: 12. The CDR3 nucleotides are TGTGCCACCAGTGATCCAAGTCCCGGGACAGTCAACAATGAGCAGTTCTTC. Its translation: CATSDPSPGTVNNEQFF.

This chain connects TRBV19 to TRBJ1-5, with 8 bases lining up with TRBD1. The CDR3 has 14 residues. Germline-derived CDR1 and CDR2 are LNHDA and SQIVND (reference sequence). V gave up 8 bases and J gave up 6 bases; unmatched junction bases: 9. The CDR3 is CASDSDRGSQPQHF. As DNA, the CDR3 is TGTGCCAGTGATTCTGACAGGGGTAGTCAGCCCCAGCATTTT.

The V and J genes are TRBV19 and TRBJ1-2, with D possibly being TRBD1 (6 bases). V shed 9 bases and J shed 6 bases, with 17 bases lying between them. This CDR3 is 13 amino acids long. Germline loops: CDR1 LNHDA, CDR2 SQIVND (reference sequence). CDR3 residues: CASRWGLQNGYTF. For the CDR3, the DNA is TGTGCCAGCCGATGGGGGCTTCAGAATGGCTACACCTTC.

This clone has only a few counts. The CDR3 DNA reads as TGCGCCAGCAGCGTTACTAGCGGGGTCCAAGAGACCCAGTACTTC. It encodes CASSVTSGVQETQYF. The chain employs TRBV5-1 and TRBJ2-5, with 10 positions matching TRBD2. In germline, CDR1 is SGHRS, CDR2 YFSETQ. This CDR3 is built from 15 residues. J gave up 1 base and V 4 bases, and 4 bases lay outside the gene matches.

The chain couples TRBV11-3 to TRBJ1-1; no clear D gene. The germline V gene has CDR1 SGHNT and CDR2 YENEEA. Trimming cost V 5 bases and J 1 base, with 11 bases left between them. The CDR3 spans 14 residues. CDR3 in DNA: TGTGCCAGCAGCCCAGTTCGCGGGAACACTGAAGCTTTCTTT. Translated, it gives CASSPVRGNTEAFF.

This chain joins TRBV27 and TRBJ2-2, with D perhaps matching TRBD2 (5 bases). The CDR3 loop spans 15 amino acids. Trimming took 5 bases from V and 3 from J, leaving 13 bases between them. Germline V gene data show CDR1 as MNHEY and CDR2 as SMNVEV (reference sequence). CDR3 sequence reads: CASSHLAEDTGELFF. CDR3 DNA: TGTGCCAGCAGTCACCTCGCGGAGGACACCGGGGAGCTGTTTTTT.

The chain has TRBV5-1 and TRBJ1-2; 7 nucleotides match TRBD1. CDR3 length: 14 amino acids. V lost 4 bases, J lost 4 bases, and 7 bases stayed unmatched. From germline, CDR1 is SGHRS and CDR2 YFSETQ. DNA for the CDR3: TGCGCCAGCAGCCTCCCGGGACAGATCTATGGCTACACCTTC. Its protein product is CASSLPGQIYGYTF.

The V call is TRBV7-3, the J call TRBJ2-7; a weak D match, TRBD2 (6 bases). Germline values: CDR1 SGHTA, CDR2 FQGTGA. This CDR3 has 17 residues. V lost 5 bases and J 0 bases, leaving 20 bases between the germline ends. Written as DNA, the CDR3 is TGTGCCAGCAGCCCCCGATCGGGGGATCCCGGCTCCTACGAGCAGTACTTC. Protein product: CASSPRSGDPGSYEQYF.

This chain joins TRBV7-8 and TRBJ2-2; 11 nucleotides agree with TRBD2. The CDR3 totals 15 residues. The germline V gene has CDR1 SGHVS and CDR2 FQNEAQ. Germline trimming cut 6 bases from V and 1 base from J; bases unmatched to any gene: 1. This CDR3 is CASRGTSGNTGELFF. CDR3 nucleotides: TGTGCCAGCAGGGGGACTAGCGGGAACACCGGGGAGCTGTTTTTT.

The chain links TRBV5-1 to TRBJ2-1; the match to TRBD2 covers 9 bases. CDR1 is SGHRS, CDR2 YFSETQ, per germline. V was pared by 3 bases and J by 2 bases, with 3 bases of the junction left unmatched. There are 15 residues in the CDR3. Written as DNA, the CDR3 is TGCGCCAGCAGCTCGACTAGCGGCCCCTACAATGAGCAGTTCTTC. It encodes CASSSTSGPYNEQFF.

This clone occurred once. This sequence joins TRBV19 and TRBJ1-5; TRBD1 aligns across 9 bases. This CDR3 contains 16 residues. Germline CDR1 is LNHDA and CDR2 is SQIVND (reference sequence). Trimming at V came to 7 bases and at J to 6 bases, leaving 13 bases not matched to a gene. The CDR3 loop is CASTKIRTGDGQPQHF. CDR3 coding DNA: TGTGCCAGTACCAAAATCCGGACAGGGGACGGTCAGCCCCAGCATTTT.

In DNA form, the CDR3 reads TGTGCCAGCTCACCGTCCTCAGATACGCAGTATTTT. Its translation is CASSPSSDTQYF. This chain connects TRBV18 to TRBJ2-3; D is unclear. Germline V gives CDR1 KGHSH, CDR2 LQKENI. The CDR3 has 12 residues. V lost 3 bases and J 4 bases, leaving 5 bases between the germline ends.

The V gene is TRBV21-1, the J gene TRBJ2-1; the table assigns TRBD2, which was not confirmed against the DNA. TRBV21-1 is given as a pseudogene. The CDR3 runs 15 residues. This CDR3 reads CASGPGLEGYNEQFF. The CDR3 nucleotides read TGTGCCAGCGGTCCGGGACTAGAAGGCTACAATGAGCAGTTCTTC.

The J gene is TRBJ2-2, the V gene TRBV7-3; D is ambiguous. Per germline, CDR1 SGHTA and CDR2 FQGTGA. The CDR3 has 13 amino acids. V lost 4 bases and J 7 bases, leaving 10 bases between the germline ends. The CDR3 is CASSSFSGGELFF. CDR3 sequence (DNA): TGTGCCAGCAGCTCTTTTTCGGGCGGGGAGCTGTTTTTT.

The chain recombines TRBV24-1 with TRBJ2-1; TRBD2 aligns across 11 bases. The CDR3 totals 16 residues. Trimming took 3 bases from V and 1 from J; bases not matched to a gene: 1. The germline gives CDR1 KGHDR, CDR2 SFDVKD. CDR3 sequence reads: CATSDPSGRSYNEQFF. The CDR3 DNA sequence: TGTGCCACCAGTGATCCTAGCGGGAGGTCCTACAATGAGCAGTTCTTC.

The chain couples TRBV5-1 to TRBJ2-1, with TRBD2 matching 10 bases. CDR1 is SGHRS, CDR2 YFSETQ, per germline. The CDR3 is 16 residues long. V lost 4 bases, J lost 8 bases, and 12 bases stayed unmatched. The CDR3 nucleotides read TGCGCCAGCAGCCGTGGTTGGCCTAGCGGGAGTGATGAGCAGTTCTTC. This translates into CASSRGWPSGSDEQFF.